Presented here are 4 T cell receptor beta chains from one specimen sequenced in a study of blood T cell repertoires in COVID-19. Sequenced by immunoSEQ multiplex PCR; TCRdb stores in-frame clones only, minus some. This sample has about 230,000 clones, with about 79% found just once. The sequencing sample was made of peripheral blood. Receptor source: a man in his forties or fifties who had recovered from COVID-19.

The chain uses TRBV13 and TRBJ2-7; 7 bases align to TRBD2. Unmatched junction bases numbered 16, after V lost 5 bases and J lost 6 bases. The length of the CDR3 is 16 residues. CDR1 and CDR2 from the germline V gene are PRHDT and FYEKMQ (reference sequence). This CDR3 is CASSGGGAGELGEQYF. CDR3 nucleotide sequence: TGTGCCAGCAGCGGAGGCGGGGCGGGAGAACTCGGCGAGCAGTACTTC.

The chain joins TRBV6-5 to TRBJ2-7, with D perhaps TRBD1 (5 bases). From germline, CDR1 is MNHEY and CDR2 SVGAGI. This CDR3 contains 13 residues. Trimming removed 6 bases at V and 3 bases at J, with 12 bases between. CDR3 loop: CASRVTEYYEQYF. The CDR3 nucleotides are TGTGCCAGCAGAGTGACAGAGTACTACGAGCAGTACTTC.

The genes are TRBV9 and TRBJ2-2; 9 bases line up with TRBD1. CDR1 is SGDLS and CDR2 is YYNGEE in the germline V gene. With 5 bases clipped from V and 4 bases from J, the junction kept 6 bases outside the gene matches. The CDR3 has 15 amino acids. CDR3 amino acids: CASRRTGEVTGELFF. The CDR3 DNA is TGTGCCAGCAGAAGGACAGGGGAAGTCACCGGGGAGCTGTTTTTT.

The chain recombines TRBV6-5 with TRBJ1-2; tentatively, D is TRBD1 (5 bases). This CDR3 is 15 amino acids long. V lost 6 bases to trimming and J lost 4 bases, with 18 bases between them. CDR1 is MNHEY and CDR2 is SVGAGI in the germline V gene. The CDR3 loop is CASRSATENIYGYTF. The CDR3 DNA reads as TGTGCCAGCAGGTCGGCGACAGAAAATATCTATGGCTACACCTTC.